These 26 T cell receptor beta chains originate from one sample sequenced in a study of cytomegalovirus exposure and HLA in healthy donors. The PCR had 60 Vbeta and 13 Jbeta primers. This table comes from immunoSEQ multiplex PCR, and its TCRdb copy is limited to in-frame clones, with some not included. The data show about 93,000 clones, about 80% seen once. Input material: PBMCs. Receptors originate from a man between 25 and 39 years old in good health and CMV-seronegative.

The V gene is TRBV4-1, the J gene TRBJ1-1; 11 nucleotides agree with TRBD1. With V trimmed by 1 base and J by 6 bases, 4 bases remained unmatched. Per the germline V gene, CDR1 is MGHRA and CDR2 is YSYEKL. The CDR3 consists of 15 residues. DNA of the CDR3: TGCGCCAGCAGCCAAGGTGGACAGGGGGCTGCTGAAGCTTTCTTT. It specifies CASSQGGQGAAEAFF.

V gene TRBV4-1 combines with J gene TRBJ1-2; TRBD1 matches 7 bases. Germline loops: CDR1 MGHRA, CDR2 YSYEKL. V was pared by 1 base and J by 5 bases, with 19 bases of the junction left unmatched. The CDR3 has 19 residues. CDR3 DNA sequence: TGCGCCAGCAGCCAAGCCGGGACAGTCGAACCCTCCCTAGGATATGGCTACACCTTC. Amino acid sequence: CASSQAGTVEPSLGYGYTF.

The chain couples TRBV30 to TRBJ1-2; a weak D match, TRBD1 (5 bases). Trimming removed 2 bases from V and 8 bases from J, with 21 bases in between. CDR1 and CDR2 (germline): GTSNPN, SVGIG (reference sequence). This CDR3 comprises 15 residues. The CDR3 loop is CAWSPQPLLEGGYTF. The CDR3 DNA sequence: TGTGCCTGGAGTCCTCAGCCCCTTCTGGAGGGGGGCTACACCTTC.

This clone was found a few times. The chain combines TRBV7-9 with TRBJ1-1; the match to TRBD1 covers 10 bases. Unmatched junction bases numbered 4, after V lost 5 bases and J lost 7 bases. Per germline, CDR1 SEHNR and CDR2 FQNEAQ (reference sequence). CDR3 length equals 13 residues. The CDR3 is CASSEGQGFEAFF. DNA of the CDR3: TGTGCCAGCAGCGAGGGACAGGGGTTTGAAGCTTTCTTT.

The V gene is TRBV9, the J gene TRBJ1-4; D remains unclear. Germline V gene data show CDR1 as SGDLS and CDR2 as YYNGEE. The CDR3 has 16 amino acids. The ends were cut back, 4 bases at V and 4 bases at J, with 17 bases in the middle. CDR3 residues: CASSLTTGSRNEKLFF. The CDR3 nucleotides read TGTGCCAGCAGCCTTACCACCGGGAGTCGTAATGAAAAACTGTTTTTT.

The rearrangement links TRBV19 to TRBJ1-1, with a possible D match to TRBD1 (5 bases). The CDR3 loop spans 13 amino acids. Trimming shortened V by 5 bases and J by 2 bases, and 9 bases separated the two germline ends. Germline V lookup: CDR1 LNHDA, CDR2 SQIVND (reference sequence). The CDR3 bases are TGTGCCAGTAGTCAGACAGTTAACACTGAAGCTTTCTTT. The encoded protein is CASSQTVNTEAFF.

This clone turned up a few times. The V call is TRBV5-1, the J call TRBJ1-4, with TRBD1 as a possible D gene (6 bases). From germline, CDR1 is SGHRS and CDR2 YFSETQ. The CDR3 sequence is 14 residues long. With 3 bases removed from V and 8 bases from J, the gap between germline ends came to 14 bases. CDR3 region: CASSSGTPSEKLFF. The CDR3 region has the DNA TGCGCCAGCAGCTCCGGGACACCTAGCGAAAAACTGTTTTTT.

J is TRBJ2-1 and V is TRBV4-3; D is possibly TRBD2 (6 bases). The CDR3 extends over 14 amino acids. Trimming took 1 base from V and 8 from J, leaving 12 bases between them. Germline-derived CDR1 and CDR2 are LGHNA and YSLEER. The CDR3 loop is CASSQGAGRDEQFF. CDR3 nucleotide sequence: TGCGCCAGCAGCCAAGGTGCGGGACGGGATGAGCAGTTCTTC.

This chain joins TRBV2 and TRBJ2-7, with TRBD1 identical over 7 bases. Germline CDR1 reads SNHLY; CDR2 reads FYNNEI. Trimming cost V 6 bases and J 3 bases; bases outside gene matches: 8. The CDR3 extends over 14 amino acids. This CDR3 reads CASSWGTDYYEQYF. CDR3 bases: TGTGCCAGCAGCTGGGGGACAGATTACTACGAGCAGTACTTC.

This clone was recorded a few times. The gene calls are TRBV30 and TRBJ1-5, with 10 bases fitting TRBD1. The length of the CDR3 is 13 residues. Germline loops: CDR1 GTSNPN, CDR2 SVGIG (reference sequence). V dropped 3 bases and J dropped 7; count of bases not matched to a gene: 3. CDR3 nucleotides: TGTGCCTGGAGCGGACAGGGGGTCCAGCCCCAGCATTTT. Translated: CAWSGQGVQPQHF.

There are a few counts of this clone. The J gene is TRBJ1-1, the V gene TRBV5-8; the match to TRBD1 covers 9 bases. The CDR3 length is 15 residues. Germline lookup yields CDR1 SGHTS and CDR2 YDEGEE. The J segment lost 4 bases and the V segment lost 3 bases, leaving 7 bases of the junction unmatched. CDR3 sequence reads: CASSSDRGRGTEAFF. CDR3 coding DNA: TGTGCCAGCAGCTCGGACAGGGGTCGAGGCACTGAAGCTTTCTTT.

V usage is TRBV7-2 and J usage is TRBJ1-2; D gene unclear. This CDR3 has 18 amino acids. Germline CDR1 reads SGHTA; CDR2 reads FQGNSA. The V and J ends lost 1 base and 0 bases respectively, with 18 bases between them. The CDR3 DNA is TGTGCCAGCAGCTTAGAACGCCCCGGACTCCTAGCTAACTATGGCTACACCTTC. It translates to CASSLERPGLLANYGYTF.

The CDR3 reads CASSFTAGGPRPYNEQFF. The CDR3 coding sequence is TGTGCCAGCAGCTTTACGGCGGGAGGGCCCCGCCCTTACAATGAGCAGTTCTTC. The chain is built from TRBV5-4 and TRBJ2-1, with TRBD2 identical over 9 bases. The CDR3 contains 18 residues. Germline V gene lookup returns CDR1 SGHNT and CDR2 YYREEE (reference sequence). J gave up 4 bases and V 2 bases, and 13 bases lay outside the gene matches.

This clone has a single count. The chain employs TRBV19 and TRBJ2-7; 12 bases are shared with TRBD2. This CDR3 has 16 amino acids. Germline V CDR1 and CDR2: LNHDA, SQIVND (reference sequence). V was clipped by 1 base and J by 3 bases; unmatched bases: 4. Written as DNA, the CDR3 is TGTGCCAGTAGTATAGCAACTAGCGGGAGGTACTACGAGCAGTACTTC. It yields the protein CASSIATSGRYYEQYF.

The chain has TRBV5-4 and TRBJ1-6; unclear D gene. The germline CDR1 and CDR2 sequences are SGHNT and YYREEE (reference sequence). CDR3 size: 14 residues. V lost 0 bases and J lost 7, with 8 bases in between. CDR3 region: CASSLDKSNSPLHF. CDR3 DNA sequence: TGTGCCAGCAGCTTGGACAAGTCGAATTCACCCCTCCACTTT.

Here the CDR3 reads CASSSSGTSGKTDQETQYF. CDR3 DNA sequence: TGCGCCAGCAGCTCCTCCGGGACTAGCGGAAAAACGGACCAAGAGACCCAGTACTTC. This chain connects TRBV5-1 to TRBJ2-5; TRBD2 matches at 11 bases. V gave up 3 bases and J gave up 0 bases; unmatched junction bases: 13. CDR3 length: 19 residues. CDR1 SGHRS and CDR2 YFSETQ come from the germline V gene. The entire variable domain, with the rest obtained from reference TRBV5-1 and TRBJ2-5, is as follows: KAGVTQTPRYLIKTRGQQVTLSCSPISGHRSVSWYQQTPGQGLQFLFEYFSETQRNKGNFPGRFSGRQFSNSRSEMNVSTLELGDSALYLCASSSSGTSGKTDQETQYFGPGTRLLVL.

The chain employs TRBV7-9 and TRBJ1-2, with TRBD1 as a possible D gene (5 bases). The CDR3 contains 13 residues. Germline assignment: CDR1 SEHNR and CDR2 FQNEAQ (reference sequence). The germline V and J ends were trimmed by 5 bases and 0 bases, with 7 bases remaining between them. For the CDR3, the DNA is TGTGCCAGCAGCGAGACAGCTAACTATGGCTACACCTTC. Amino acid sequence: CASSETANYGYTF.

The rearrangement links TRBV28 to TRBJ1-4, with a possible D match to TRBD1 (5 bases). The CDR3 has 12 amino acids. Germline V CDR1 and CDR2: MDHEN, SYDVKM. The V end lost 8 bases, the J end lost 8 bases, and 12 bases lay between the germline ends. CDR3 coding DNA: TGTGCCAGCGCATGGCAGGGCGAAAAACTGTTTTTT. Translating it yields CASAWQGEKLFF.

In DNA form, the CDR3 reads TGTGCCAGCAGCTTAGGAGTCGGGGGTACTGGGGCCAACGTCCTGACTTTC. This sequence encodes CASSLGVGGTGANVLTF. This sequence joins TRBV11-2 and TRBJ2-6; tentatively, D is TRBD2 (6 bases). The germline V and J ends were trimmed by 1 base and 2 bases, with 12 bases remaining between them. Germline CDR1 reads SGHAT; CDR2 reads FQNNGV. The CDR3 length is 17 residues. The full variable domain, with the rest looked up from reference TRBV11-2 and TRBJ2-6, is EAGVAQSPRYKIIEKRQSVAFWCNPISGHATLYWYQQILGQGPKLLIQFQNNGVVDDSQLPKDRFSAERLKGVDSTLKIQPAKLEDSAVYLCASSLGVGGTGANVLTFGAGSRLTVL.

The chain combines TRBV30 with TRBJ1-4; D possibly corresponds to TRBD1 (6 bases). The germline V gene encodes CDR1 GTSNPN and CDR2 SVGIG (reference sequence). The CDR3 runs 15 residues. V lost 0 bases and J lost 0, with 8 bases in between. The CDR3 reads CAWSVQGTTNEKLFF. DNA for the CDR3: TGTGCCTGGAGTGTACAGGGAACAACTAATGAAAAACTGTTTTTT.

Written as DNA, the CDR3 is TGCGCCAGCAGCTTGGTAGTCTTCGGGACAACGAACACCGGGGAGCTGTTTTTT. The encoded protein is CASSLVVFGTTNTGELFF. The chain links TRBV5-1 to TRBJ2-2, with TRBD1 as a possible D gene (6 bases). V was shortened by 0 bases and J by 0 bases, with 15 bases between the two germline ends. CDR1 SGHRS and CDR2 YFSETQ come from the germline V gene. The CDR3 loop spans 18 amino acids.

This sequence joins TRBV18 and TRBJ1-6, with 7 bases matching TRBD1. Germline V gene data show CDR1 as KGHSH and CDR2 as LQKENI. The J segment lost 7 bases and the V segment lost 4 bases, leaving 7 bases of the junction unmatched. The CDR3 extends over 15 amino acids. CDR3 amino acids: CASSLRDSTNSPLHF. CDR3 nucleotides: TGTGCCAGCTCACTTCGGGACAGCACAAATTCACCCCTCCACTTT. The variable domain in full, with the rest retrieved from reference TRBV18 and TRBJ1-6, is NAGVMQNPRHLVRRRGQEARLRCSPMKGHSHVYWYRQLPEEGLKFMVYLQKENIIDESGMPKERFSAEFPKEGPSILRIQQVVRGDSAAYFCASSLRDSTNSPLHFGNGTRLTVT.

This clone was seen a handful of times. The chain recombines TRBV7-9 with TRBJ1-2; the D is unclear. The V gene lost 3 bases and the J gene lost 7 bases, with 12 bases spanning the gap. Germline V lookup: CDR1 SEHNR, CDR2 FQNEAQ (reference sequence). This CDR3 has 13 residues. The DNA of the CDR3 is TGTGCCAGCAGCTTTCCGGGGTATGGTGGCTACACCTTC. It specifies CASSFPGYGGYTF.

The chain uses TRBV4-3 and TRBJ2-5, with TRBD2 identical over 7 bases. The junction had 13 bases not matched to a gene; V was cut back by 1 base and J by 5 bases. This CDR3 region has 17 residues. Germline V gives CDR1 LGHNA, CDR2 YSLEER. CDR3 amino acids: CASSQARPGRGGETQYF. CDR3 DNA: TGCGCCAGCAGCCAAGCCCGTCCAGGCCGCGGGGGTGAGACCCAGTACTTC.

In DNA, the CDR3 is TGTGCCAGTAGTATGTCAGGGTTGCCGTTGACTGAGCAGTTCTTC. Protein sequence: CASSMSGLPLTEQFF. J is TRBJ2-1 and V is TRBV19; a weak D match, TRBD1 (5 bases). Germline assignment: CDR1 LNHDA and CDR2 SQIVND (reference sequence). The ends were cut back, 3 bases at V and 9 bases at J, with 18 bases in the middle. The CDR3 runs to 15 residues.

The table lists this clone with a count of one. The rearrangement uses TRBV7-9 and TRBJ1-6; no definite D call. CDR1 is SEHNR, CDR2 FQNEAQ, per germline (reference sequence). Trimming removed 3 bases at V and 5 bases at J, with 8 bases between. CDR3 length equals 14 residues. The CDR3: CASSFAGNNSPLHF. CDR3 nucleotides: TGTGCCAGCAGCTTCGCGGGAAATAATTCACCCCTCCACTTT. Combining the CDR3 with reference TRBV7-9 and TRBJ1-6 gives the whole variable domain DTGVSQNPRHKITKRGQNVTFRCDPISEHNRLYWYRQTLGQGPEFLTYFQNEAQLEKSRLLSDRFSAERPKGSFSTLEIQRTEQGDSAMYLCASSFAGNNSPLHFGNGTRLTVT.